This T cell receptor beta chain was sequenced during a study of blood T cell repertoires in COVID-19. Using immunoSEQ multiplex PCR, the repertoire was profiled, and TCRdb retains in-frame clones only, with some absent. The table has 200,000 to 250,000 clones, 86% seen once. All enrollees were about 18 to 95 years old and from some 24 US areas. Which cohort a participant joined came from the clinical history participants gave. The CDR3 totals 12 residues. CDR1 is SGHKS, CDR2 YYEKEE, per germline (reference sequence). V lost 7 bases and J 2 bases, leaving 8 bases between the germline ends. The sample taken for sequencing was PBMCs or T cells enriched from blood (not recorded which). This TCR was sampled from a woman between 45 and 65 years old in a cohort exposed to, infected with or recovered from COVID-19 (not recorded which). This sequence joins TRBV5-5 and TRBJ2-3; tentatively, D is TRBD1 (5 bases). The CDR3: CASATDTDTQYF. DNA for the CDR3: TGTGCCAGCGCGACAGACACAGATACGCAGTATTTT. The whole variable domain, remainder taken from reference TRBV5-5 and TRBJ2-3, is DAGVTQSPTHLIKTRGQQVTLRCSPISGHKSVSWYQQVLGQGPQFIFQYYEKEERGRGNFPDRFSARQFPNYSSELNVNALLLGDSALYLCASATDTDTQYFGPGTRLTVL.